This section outlines one T cell receptor (beta chain) sequence together with its context. TCRdb processed the RACE reads anew with MiXCR; each CDR3 protein has one entry. The profile shows 200,000 to 300,000 distinct CDR3 sequences, 7.5% to 10% of them singletons. Specified time point: pre-sensitization, week 0. Treatment denoted: therapeutic diphenylcyclopropenone sensitization with weekly scalp DPC. In every case, blood was obtained before the patch test was applied. CDR3 length equals 14 residues. The germline CDR1 and CDR2 sequences are MNHNS and SASEGT. With 5 bases clipped from V and 2 bases from J, the junction kept 3 bases outside the gene matches. The data stem from a study of human T cells and chemical hapten exposure.

Here the sequenced sample was whole blood, taken in connection with sensitization to the hapten diphenylcyclopropenone (DPC). The chain links TRBV6-1 to TRBJ2-7; 10 bases agree with TRBD2. The TCR originated in a woman in her 40s with alopecia areata. Some clones in this sample may be carry-over from other donors' samples. For the CDR3, the DNA is TGTGCCAGCAGTCATAGCGGGAGGCCCTACGAGCAGTACTTC. Protein: CASSHSGRPYEQYF.